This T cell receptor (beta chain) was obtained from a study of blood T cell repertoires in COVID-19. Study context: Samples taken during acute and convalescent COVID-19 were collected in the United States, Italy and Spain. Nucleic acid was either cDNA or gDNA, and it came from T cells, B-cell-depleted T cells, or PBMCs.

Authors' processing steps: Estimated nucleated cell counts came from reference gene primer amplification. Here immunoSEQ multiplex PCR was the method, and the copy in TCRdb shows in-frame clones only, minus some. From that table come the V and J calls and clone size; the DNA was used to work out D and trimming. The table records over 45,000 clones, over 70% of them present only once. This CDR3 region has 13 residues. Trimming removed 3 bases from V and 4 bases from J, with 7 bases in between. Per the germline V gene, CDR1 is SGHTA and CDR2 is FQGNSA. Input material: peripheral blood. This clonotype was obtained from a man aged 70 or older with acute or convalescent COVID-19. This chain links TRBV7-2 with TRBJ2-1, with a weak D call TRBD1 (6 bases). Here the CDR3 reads CASSFGQYNEQFF. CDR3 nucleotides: TGTGCCAGCAGCTTCGGACAGTACAATGAGCAGTTCTTC.